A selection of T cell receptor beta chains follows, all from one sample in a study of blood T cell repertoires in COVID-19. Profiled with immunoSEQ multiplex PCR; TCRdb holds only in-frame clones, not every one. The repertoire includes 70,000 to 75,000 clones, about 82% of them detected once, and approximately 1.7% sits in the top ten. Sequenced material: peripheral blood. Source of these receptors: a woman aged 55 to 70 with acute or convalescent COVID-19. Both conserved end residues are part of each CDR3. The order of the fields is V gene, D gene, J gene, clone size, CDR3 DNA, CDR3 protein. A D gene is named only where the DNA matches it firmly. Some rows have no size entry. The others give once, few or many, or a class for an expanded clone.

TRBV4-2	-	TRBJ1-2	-	TGTGCCAGCAGCCCTTATAAGGACAGCGTCTATGGCTACACCTTC	CASSPYKDSVYGYTF
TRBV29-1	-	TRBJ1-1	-	TGCAGCGTTGAAGTACTTTCCAACACTGAAGCTTTCTTT	CSVEVLSNTEAFF
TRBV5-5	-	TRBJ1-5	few	TGTGCCAGCAGCTTTTCCGGGGGGAGCAATCAGCCCCAGCATTTT	CASSFSGGSNQPQHF
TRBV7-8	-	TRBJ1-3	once	TGTGCCAGCAGCTTAGGGGCGGGGGGCTCTGGAAACACCATATATTTT	CASSLGAGGSGNTIYF
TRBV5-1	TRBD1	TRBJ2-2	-	TGCGCCAGCCGACAGGGGGCAAACACCGGGGAGCTGTTTTTT	CASRQGANTGELFF
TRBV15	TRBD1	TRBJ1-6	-	TGTGCCACCAGCAGAGATGGAGGGGGCGGGTATTCACCCCTCCACTTT	CATSRDGGGGYSPLHF
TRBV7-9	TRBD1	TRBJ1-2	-	TGTGCCAGCAGCCGACGGGACAGGGGAATCAAAGTGGGTGGCTACACCTTC	CASSRRDRGIKVGGYTF
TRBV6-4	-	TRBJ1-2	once	TGTGCCAGCAGCCCGACAATAGCTAACTATGGCTACACCTTC	CASSPTIANYGYTF
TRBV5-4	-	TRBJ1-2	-	TGTGCCAGCAGCTCCGGGTCCAACTATGGCTACACCTTC	CASSSGSNYGYTF
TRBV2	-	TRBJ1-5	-	TGTGCCAGCAGTGGAGGGAAAAGCAATCAGCCCCAGCATTTT	CASSGGKSNQPQHF
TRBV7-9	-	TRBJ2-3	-	TGTGCCAGCAGCTTAGAGCTCGCAGGGCGGCAGTATTTT	CASSLELAGRQYF
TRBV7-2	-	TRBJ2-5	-	TGTGCCAGCAGCTTAGGGTTGCGAGCTCAAGAGACCCAGTACTTC	CASSLGLRAQETQYF
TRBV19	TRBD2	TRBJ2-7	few	TGTGCCAGTAGTATAAGTTCGACTAGCCAACTTCGCGAGCAGTACTTC	CASSISSTSQLREQYF
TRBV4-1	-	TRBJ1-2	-	TGCGCCAGCAGCCAAGCGGGGGGTAGCGACTATGGCTACACCTTC	CASSQAGGSDYGYTF
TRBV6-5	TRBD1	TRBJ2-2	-	TGTGCCAGCACGCCGGGACAGGGGGCCGGCGGGGAGCTGTTTTTT	CASTPGQGAGGELFF
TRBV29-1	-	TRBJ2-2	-	TGCAGCGTTCGCAGGGGAACGAACACCGGGGAGCTGTTTTTT	CSVRRGTNTGELFF
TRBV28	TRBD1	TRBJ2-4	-	TGTGCCAGCGGACCCCCTCCCGGGACAGGGGTCCCCTTTCAGTACTTC	CASGPPPGTGVPFQYF
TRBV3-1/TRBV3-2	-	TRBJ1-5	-	TGTGCCAGCAGCCCCCTCGGGCAGCCCCAGCATTTT	CASSPLGQPQHF
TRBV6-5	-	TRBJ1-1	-	TGTGCCGGCAGAGGAGCGGAGGGCACTGAAGCTTTCTTT	CAGRGAEGTEAFF
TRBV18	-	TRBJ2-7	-	TGTGCCAGCTCACCCTTGGACTGGTCCTACGAGCAGTACTTC	CASSPLDWSYEQYF
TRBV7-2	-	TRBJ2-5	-	TGTGCCAGCAGCTTAGCGTGGGGCAGCCAAGAGACCCAGTACTTC	CASSLAWGSQETQYF
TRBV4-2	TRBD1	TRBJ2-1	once	TGTGCCAGCAGCACCCGACTCGCGGGACAGGGATACAATGAGCAGTTCTTC	CASSTRLAGQGYNEQFF
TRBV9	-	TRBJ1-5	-	TGTGCCAGCAGCCCGGGGTCCAACAATCAGCCCCAGCATTTT	CASSPGSNNQPQHF
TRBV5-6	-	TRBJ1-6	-	TGTGCCAGCAGCAAAGGGAGTGGCCAGAGCTCCTATAATTCACCCCTCCACTTT	CASSKGSGQSSYNSPLHF
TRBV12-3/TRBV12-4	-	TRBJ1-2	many	TGTGCCAGCAGTAGGGGAGGCGGTGGCTACACCTTC	CASSRGGGGYTF
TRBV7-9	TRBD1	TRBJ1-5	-	TGTGCCAGCAGCATGACAGGGAATAGCAATCAGCCCCAGCATTTT	CASSMTGNSNQPQHF
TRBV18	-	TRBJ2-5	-	TGTGCCAGCTCAGAACTGAGAGAGACCCAGTACTTC	CASSELRETQYF
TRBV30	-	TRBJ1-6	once	TGTGCCTGGAACTTACGTTTAGGAGGAAGCGGTAATTCACCCCTCCACTTT	CAWNLRLGGSGNSPLHF
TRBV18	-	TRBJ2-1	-	TGTGCCAGCGCTAGAACCCCCTACAATGAGCAGTTCTTC	CASARTPYNEQFF
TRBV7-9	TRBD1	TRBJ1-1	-	TGTGCCAGCAGTCCGACAGGGGGCAATTCGAACACTGAAGCTTTCTTT	CASSPTGGNSNTEAFF
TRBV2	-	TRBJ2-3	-	TGTGCCAGCAAGGGACACACAGATACGCAGTATTTT	CASKGHTDTQYF
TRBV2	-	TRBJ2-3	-	TGTGCCAGCAGTGCAGAGGGTACTGTAGTCGATACGCAGTATTTT	CASSAEGTVVDTQYF
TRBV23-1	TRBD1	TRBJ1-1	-	TGCGCCAGCAGAGAACCGGGACAGTTGAACACTGAAGCTTTCTTT	CASREPGQLNTEAFF
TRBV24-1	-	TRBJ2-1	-	TGTGCCACCAGTGTGGAGGGAGGCTCCTACAATGAGCAGTTCTTC	CATSVEGGSYNEQFF
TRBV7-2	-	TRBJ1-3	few	TGTGCCAGCAGCTTAGTGAGCACAGGGCTTACTGGAAACACCATATATTTT	CASSLVSTGLTGNTIYF